The 22 T cell receptor beta chains presented below share a single source sample, sequenced in a study of blood T cell repertoires in COVID-19. The assay was immunoSEQ multiplex PCR, and TCRdb's table has in-frame clones only and misses some. The top ten hold 1.4% of the sample, which has about 68,000 clones, 80% to 90% seen once. The specimen sequenced was peripheral blood. Receptor source: a woman aged 60-75 years with acute or convalescent COVID-19.

This clone was picked up one time. The genes are TRBV29-1 and TRBJ1-3, with D unresolved. CDR1 is SQVTM, CDR2 ANQGSEA, per germline. V lost 4 bases and J 1 base, leaving 5 bases between the germline ends. CDR3 length: 12 residues. CDR3 bases: TGCAGCGTTGTCTCTTCTGGAAACACCATATATTTT. Amino acid sequence: CSVVSSGNTIYF.

The chain recombines TRBV19 with TRBJ1-6; D possibly corresponds to TRBD1 (5 bases). V was trimmed by 1 base and J by 8 bases, leaving 12 bases between them. The CDR3 consists of 15 residues. Per the germline V gene, CDR1 is LNHDA and CDR2 is SQIVND (reference sequence). DNA of the CDR3: TGTGCCAGTAGTATAGGGAGGGGCGCGGATTCACCCCTCCACTTT. Amino acid sequence: CASSIGRGADSPLHF.

The J gene is TRBJ2-1, the V gene TRBV10-1; 10 bases match TRBD2. CDR3 length: 15 amino acids. Germline V lookup: CDR1 WNHNN, CDR2 SYGVQD (reference sequence). J lost 8 bases, V lost 4 bases, and 8 bases had no gene match. The CDR3 DNA reads TGCGCCAGCAGTGGGTCTAGCGGGAGAATCGATGAGCAGTTCTTC. Residues: CASSGSSGRIDEQFF.

J is TRBJ1-4 and V is TRBV5-1; TRBD1 aligns across 12 bases. After removal of 0 bases from V and 11 bases from J, the junction contained 5 bases not matched to a gene. The CDR3 covers 15 residues. CDR1 is SGHRS, CDR2 YFSETQ, per germline. CDR3 nucleotide sequence: TGCGCCAGCAGCTTGGAGGGGACAGGGGGCCGCAAACTGTTTTTT. This codes for CASSLEGTGGRKLFF.

The rearrangement uses TRBV28 and TRBJ1-1; weak D call: TRBD1 (5 bases). Trimming removed 2 bases from V and 0 bases from J, with 10 bases in between. The CDR3 sequence is 15 residues long. The germline CDR1 and CDR2 sequences are MDHEN and SYDVKM. CDR3 in amino acids: CASSLVGGMNTEAFF. The CDR3, as DNA: TGTGCCAGCAGTTTAGTCGGGGGTATGAACACTGAAGCTTTCTTT.

This chain connects TRBV2 to TRBJ1-1, with D possibly being TRBD1 (5 bases). CDR1 and CDR2 (germline): SNHLY, FYNNEI. This CDR3 is built from 15 residues. The ends were cut back, 6 bases at V and 10 bases at J, with 24 bases in the middle. Here the CDR3 reads CASRQTATSQAGAFF. As DNA, the CDR3 is TGTGCCAGCAGGCAGACAGCTACTTCCCAGGCTGGAGCTTTCTTT.

A single count supports this clone. The genes are TRBV5-4 and TRBJ2-7, with 8 bases aligning to TRBD2. The CDR3 covers 13 residues. Germline V gene lookup returns CDR1 SGHNT and CDR2 YYREEE (reference sequence). V was clipped by 8 bases and J by 6 bases; unmatched bases: 10. The CDR3 spells CASAETSVREQYF. The CDR3 nucleotides read TGTGCCAGTGCAGAGACTAGCGTCCGCGAGCAGTACTTC.

J is TRBJ2-7 and V is TRBV30; 14 bases are a match to TRBD2. This CDR3 is built from 18 residues. V was clipped by 3 bases and J by 6 bases; unmatched bases: 16. CDR1 and CDR2 from the germline V gene are GTSNPN and SVGIG (reference sequence). CDR3 sequence reads: CAWSPHPGTSGRYSEQYF. CDR3 coding DNA: TGTGCCTGGAGCCCCCATCCCGGGACTAGCGGGAGATACAGCGAGCAGTACTTC.

This chain uses TRBV6-6 with TRBJ1-2, with TRBD1 matching 7 bases. CDR3 size: 15 residues. The germline gives CDR1 MNHNY, CDR2 SVGAGI (reference sequence). V lost 4 bases to trimming and J lost 4 bases; unmatched junction nucleotides: 9. The CDR3 nucleotides are TGTGCCAGCAGTTCTAAGACAGGGCACCTCTATGGCTACACCTTC. Residues: CASSSKTGHLYGYTF.

This chain uses TRBV24-1 with TRBJ1-5, with 8 bases identical to TRBD1. CDR1 KGHDR and CDR2 SFDVKD come from the germline V gene. The CDR3 is made up of 16 amino acids. V lost 5 bases and J lost 4; bases outside the gene matches: 9. In nucleotides, the CDR3 is TGTGCCACCAGTGGGAGGGACAGGCCTGGGAATCAGCCCCAGCATTTT. Its protein is CATSGRDRPGNQPQHF.

The rearrangement joins TRBV27 to TRBJ2-3; TRBD2 matches 7 bases. The CDR3 is 16 residues long. The junction had 4 bases not matched to a gene; V was cut back by 1 base and J by 0 bases. The germline V gene encodes CDR1 MNHEY and CDR2 SMNVEV (reference sequence). The CDR3 nucleotides read TGTGCCAGCAGTTTATACGGGGGGACCAGCACAGATACGCAGTATTTT. Translation: CASSLYGGTSTDTQYF.

The chain recombines TRBV14 with TRBJ1-6, with TRBD1 matching over 10 bases. This CDR3 is 14 amino acids long. From germline, CDR1 is SGHDN and CDR2 FVKESK. Losses at the gene ends were 3 bases for V and 11 bases for J; bases not matched to a gene: 4. CDR3 DNA sequence: TGTGCCAGCAGCCACCGGACAGGGGGTGCACCCCTCCACTTT. Protein sequence: CASSHRTGGAPLHF.

The J gene is TRBJ2-7, the V gene TRBV5-1, with D tentatively TRBD2 (6 bases). V lost 5 bases to trimming and J lost 5 bases, with 17 bases between them. This CDR3 region has 14 residues. Germline CDR1 reads SGHRS; CDR2 reads YFSETQ. The CDR3 protein is CASSSPGTPDEQYF. The CDR3 nucleotides are TGCGCCAGCAGTTCCCCCGGGACTCCCGACGAGCAGTACTTC.

V usage is TRBV5-6 and J usage is TRBJ1-6; the D is unclear. Trimming cost V 2 bases and J 7 bases, with 10 bases left between them. CDR3 length: 14 residues. Looked up from germline, CDR1 is SGHDT and CDR2 is YYEEEE. The CDR3 bases are TGTGCCAGCAGCTTCCCCTACTCAAATTCACCCCTCCACTTT. This encodes CASSFPYSNSPLHF.

In nucleotides, the CDR3 is TGTGCCAGTAATCCGGGACAGGGGGCTCACGAGCAGTACTTC. It specifies CASNPGQGAHEQYF. The chain uses TRBV19 and TRBJ2-7; 12 bases are shared with TRBD1. Germline CDR1 LNHDA, CDR2 SQIVND (reference sequence). The CDR3 length is 14 residues. V lost 7 bases, J lost 5 bases, and 6 bases stayed unmatched. Full variable domain (rest looked up from reference TRBV19 and TRBJ2-7): DGGITQSPKYLFRKEGQNVTLSCEQNLNHDAMYWYRQDPGQGLRLIYYSQIVNDFQKGDIAEGYSVSREKKESFPLTVTSAQKNPTAFYLCASNPGQGAHEQYFGPGTRLTVT.

The V gene is TRBV4-2, the J gene TRBJ1-6; 7 bases fit TRBD1. The CDR3 length is 17 residues. J gave up 3 bases and V 0 bases, and 5 bases lay outside the gene matches. Per the germline V gene, CDR1 is LGHNA and CDR2 is YNFKEQ. The DNA of the CDR3 is TGTGCCAGCAGCCAAGAAGAGAGACAGGGCTATAATTCACCCCTCCACTTT. Translating it yields CASSQEERQGYNSPLHF.

The chain joins TRBV6-1 to TRBJ1-2, with 7 bases matching TRBD1. Germline V gene lookup returns CDR1 MNHNS and CDR2 SASEGT. There are 16 residues in the CDR3. V dropped 2 bases and J dropped 4; count of bases not matched to a gene: 10. In DNA form, the CDR3 reads TGTGCCAGCAGTGAATCCCGGGACAGTGACCTCTATGGCTACACCTTC. It translates to CASSESRDSDLYGYTF.

The chain is built from TRBV13 and TRBJ2-7; 9 nucleotides line up with TRBD1. CDR1 and CDR2 (germline): PRHDT, FYEKMQ (reference sequence). V gave up 4 bases and J gave up 5 bases; unmatched junction bases: 6. The CDR3 sequence is 14 residues long. CDR3: CASSSGTGRHEQYF. The CDR3 coding sequence is TGTGCCAGCAGCTCAGGGACAGGGCGCCACGAGCAGTACTTC.

The chain uses TRBV5-1 and TRBJ1-1; the D is unclear. Per the germline V gene, CDR1 is SGHRS and CDR2 is YFSETQ. Trimming took off 0 bases at V and 5 bases at J, with 11 bases between the two ends. The CDR3 is made up of 14 amino acids. CDR3 loop: CASSLGGSPTEAFF. In DNA, the CDR3 is TGCGCCAGCAGCTTGGGCGGGTCGCCGACTGAAGCTTTCTTT.

V and J are TRBV4-1 and TRBJ2-5, with TRBD1 matching over 8 bases. This CDR3 has 15 residues. The germline CDR1 and CDR2 sequences are MGHRA and YSYEKL. V gave up 3 bases and J gave up 1 base; unmatched junction bases: 4. This chain's CDR3 is CASSQGQALQETQYF. The DNA for the CDR3 is TGCGCCAGCAGCCAGGGACAGGCTCTCCAAGAGACCCAGTACTTC.

The chain couples TRBV5-1 to TRBJ1-2; D remains unclear. Germline V gene sequence: CDR1 SGHRS, CDR2 YFSETQ. The V end was cut by 0 bases, the J end by 5 bases, with 11 bases between. The CDR3 is 14 residues long. The DNA of the CDR3 is TGCGCCAGCAGCTTGGCTTCGGAGGAATATGGCTACACCTTC. It codes for CASSLASEEYGYTF. Variable domain in full (rest from reference TRBV5-1 and TRBJ1-2): KAGVTQTPRYLIKTRGQQVTLSCSPISGHRSVSWYQQTPGQGLQFLFEYFSETQRNKGNFPGRFSGRQFSNSRSEMNVSTLELGDSALYLCASSLASEEYGYTFGSGTRLTVV.

J is TRBJ1-1 and V is TRBV18; D is perhaps TRBD1 (6 bases). Looked up from germline, CDR1 is KGHSH and CDR2 is LQKENI. V lost 5 bases and J 4 bases, leaving 11 bases between the germline ends. This CDR3 has 13 residues. The CDR3, as DNA: TGTGCCAGCTCATATACAGGGTCCACTGAAGCTTTCTTT. Encoded protein: CASSYTGSTEAFF.